The 5 T cell receptor beta chains presented below share a single source sample, sequenced in a study of blood T cells in healthy people across ages. Together with a sample-barcoded 5' primer, a J-beta primer mix was included in a second PCR lasting about 6 to 11 cycles. TCRdb reprocessed the 5' RACE reads with MiXCR, giving one entry per CDR3 protein. In the table there are some 1.5 million distinct CDR3 sequences, 35% to 45% of which are singletons. Sequencing was performed on blood. Source of these receptors: a woman aged 18-35 years in good health.

The rearrangement uses TRBV20-1 and TRBJ2-3; 7 nucleotides align to TRBD1. From germline, CDR1 is DFQATT and CDR2 SNEGSKA (reference sequence). Losses at the gene ends were 3 bases for V and 2 bases for J; bases not matched to a gene: 8. The CDR3 is made up of 15 amino acids. The CDR3 bases are TGCAGTGCTAGGATCCTACAGGGGCCCACAGATACGCAGTATTTT. As protein: CSARILQGPTDTQYF.

There are a few counts of this clonotype. The rearrangement uses TRBV28 and TRBJ2-3, with TRBD1 matching over 7 bases. With V trimmed by 10 bases and J by 8 bases, 18 bases remained unmatched. Germline V CDR1 and CDR2: MDHEN, SYDVKM. The CDR3 has 15 residues. CDR3 sequence (DNA): TGTGCCACCCTTCAATACGGGACAGCCAGACTTACGCAGTATTTT. As protein: CATLQYGTARLTQYF.

This clonotype was observed a few times. J is TRBJ1-1 and V is TRBV11-1, with D possibly matching TRBD1 (5 bases). This CDR3 has 16 amino acids. The V end was cut by 5 bases, the J end by 1 base, with 17 bases between. CDR1 and CDR2 from the germline V gene are SGHAT and FQDESV (reference sequence). CDR3 DNA sequence: TGTGCCAGCAGCAGTGGGACTGTGTCTCGGAACACTGAAGCTTTCTTT. Translation: CASSSGTVSRNTEAFF.

This clonotype was counted a few times. This chain uses TRBV12-3 or TRBV12-4 with TRBJ2-1; TRBD2 matches at 7 bases. J lost 9 bases, V lost 1 base, and 6 bases had no gene match. The CDR3 has 14 residues. CDR3 nucleotides: TGTGCCAGCAGTTTAGGAGGGAGGGCCGGTGAGCAGTTCTTC. As protein: CASSLGGRAGEQFF.

The chain employs TRBV27 and TRBJ1-6; D possibly corresponds to TRBD1 (6 bases). Trimming took 7 bases from V and 5 from J, leaving 21 bases between them. The CDR3 has 17 amino acids. Germline V gene sequence: CDR1 MNHEY, CDR2 SMNVEV (reference sequence). The CDR3: CASTRGGGRDHNSPLHF. The CDR3 nucleotides are TGTGCCAGCACCAGAGGGGGTGGCAGGGATCATAATTCACCCCTCCACTTT.